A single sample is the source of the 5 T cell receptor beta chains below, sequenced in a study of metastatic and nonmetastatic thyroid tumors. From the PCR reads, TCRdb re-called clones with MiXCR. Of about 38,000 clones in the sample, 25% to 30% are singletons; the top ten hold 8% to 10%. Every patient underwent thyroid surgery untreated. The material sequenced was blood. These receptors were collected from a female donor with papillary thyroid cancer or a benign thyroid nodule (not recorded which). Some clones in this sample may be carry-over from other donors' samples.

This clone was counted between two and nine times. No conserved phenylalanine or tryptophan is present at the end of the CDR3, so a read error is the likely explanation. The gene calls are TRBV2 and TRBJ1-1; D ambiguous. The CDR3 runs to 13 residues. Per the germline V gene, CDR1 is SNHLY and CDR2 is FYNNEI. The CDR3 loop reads CARISGKGTEAFS. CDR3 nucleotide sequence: TGTGCAAGGATCTCCGGGAAAGGGACTGAAGCTTTCTCT.

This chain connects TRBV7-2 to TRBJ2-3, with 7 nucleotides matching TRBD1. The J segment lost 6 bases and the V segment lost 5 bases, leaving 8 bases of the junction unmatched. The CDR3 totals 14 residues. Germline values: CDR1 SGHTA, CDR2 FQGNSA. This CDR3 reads CASSQRGRGDTQYF. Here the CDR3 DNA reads TGTGCCAGCAGCCAGAGGGGGCGCGGGGATACGCAGTATTTT.

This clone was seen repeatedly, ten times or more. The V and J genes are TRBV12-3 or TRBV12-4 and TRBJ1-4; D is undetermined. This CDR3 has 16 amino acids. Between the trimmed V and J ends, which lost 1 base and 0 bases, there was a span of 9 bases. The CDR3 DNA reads TGTGCCAGCAGTTTAGATAAGGGTCCAACTAATGAAAAACTGTTTTTT. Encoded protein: CASSLDKGPTNEKLFF.

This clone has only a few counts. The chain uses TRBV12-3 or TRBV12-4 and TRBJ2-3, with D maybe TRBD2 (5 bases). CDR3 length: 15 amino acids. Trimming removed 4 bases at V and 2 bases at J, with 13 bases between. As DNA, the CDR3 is TGTGCCAGCAGTTGGGTGGGAGTTATCACAGATACGCAGTATTTT. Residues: CASSWVGVITDTQYF.

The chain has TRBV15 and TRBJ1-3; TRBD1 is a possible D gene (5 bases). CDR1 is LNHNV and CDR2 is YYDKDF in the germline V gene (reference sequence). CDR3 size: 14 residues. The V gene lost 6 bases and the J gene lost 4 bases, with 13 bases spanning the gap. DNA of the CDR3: TGTGCCACCAGACCCCACAGGACCGGAAACACCATATATTTT. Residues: CATRPHRTGNTIYF.